This TCR beta chain was identified during a study of early T cells in non-severe SARS-CoV-2 infection. As for the study in general: Bulk RNA from unsorted whole blood was sequenced; chains were unpaired.

Study results and caveats: CD4 and private specificities were missed by VDJdb matching, which favored anti-spike CD8 responses.

Unique molecular identifiers tagged individual cDNA molecules. In TCRdb, the 5' RACE reads were re-called with MiXCR into one record per CDR3 protein. The sample lists tens of thousands of distinct CDR3 sequences; over 10% were seen once. This clonotype was counted between two and nine times. Its target is unknown. The CDR3 totals 12 residues. The sample consisted of whole blood, taken at baseline. The chain is built from TRBV21-1 and TRBJ2-7. TRBV21-1 constitutes a pseudogene. The origin of this receptor is an adult who was a healthcare worker with PCR-confirmed SARS-CoV-2 infection or an uninfected control (not recorded which). The CDR3 here is CASSIHSYEQYF. As DNA, the CDR3 is TGTGCCAGCAGCATTCACTCCTACGAGCAGTACTTC.